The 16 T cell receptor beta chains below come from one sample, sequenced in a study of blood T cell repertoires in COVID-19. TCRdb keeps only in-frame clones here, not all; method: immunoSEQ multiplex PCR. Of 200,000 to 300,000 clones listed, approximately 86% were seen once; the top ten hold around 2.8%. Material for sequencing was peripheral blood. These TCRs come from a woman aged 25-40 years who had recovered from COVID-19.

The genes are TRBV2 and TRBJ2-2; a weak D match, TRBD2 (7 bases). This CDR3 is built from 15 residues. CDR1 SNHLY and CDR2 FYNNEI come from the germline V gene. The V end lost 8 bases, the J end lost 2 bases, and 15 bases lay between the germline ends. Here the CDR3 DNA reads TGTGCCAGCTCTGTTGGGGGGGCAAACACCGGGGAGCTGTTTTTT. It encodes CASSVGGANTGELFF.

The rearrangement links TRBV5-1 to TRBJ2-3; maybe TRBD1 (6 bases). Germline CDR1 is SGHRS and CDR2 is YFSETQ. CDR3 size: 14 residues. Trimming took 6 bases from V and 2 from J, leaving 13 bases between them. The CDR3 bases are TGCGCCAGCAAAACCGGACAGAACACAGATACGCAGTATTTT. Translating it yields CASKTGQNTDTQYF.

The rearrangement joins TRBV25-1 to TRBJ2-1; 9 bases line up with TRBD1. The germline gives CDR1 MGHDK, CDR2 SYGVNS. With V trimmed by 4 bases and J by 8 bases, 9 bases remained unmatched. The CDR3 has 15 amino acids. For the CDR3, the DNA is TGTGCCAGCAGTGCCCTATGGACAGGGGTTCATGAGCAGTTCTTC. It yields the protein CASSALWTGVHEQFF.

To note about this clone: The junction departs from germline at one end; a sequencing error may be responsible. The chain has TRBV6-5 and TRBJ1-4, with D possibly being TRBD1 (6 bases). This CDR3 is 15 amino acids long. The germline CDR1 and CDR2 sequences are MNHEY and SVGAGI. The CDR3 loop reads CASTYYRESNEKLFF. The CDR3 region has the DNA TGTGCCAGCACTTACTACAGGGAATCTAATGAAAAACTGTTTTTT.

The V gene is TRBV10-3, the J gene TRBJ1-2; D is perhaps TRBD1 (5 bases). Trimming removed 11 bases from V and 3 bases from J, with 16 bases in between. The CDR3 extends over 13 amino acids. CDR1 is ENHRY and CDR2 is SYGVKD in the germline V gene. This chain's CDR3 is CASQAGFDYGYTF. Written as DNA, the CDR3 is TGTGCCTCCCAGGCAGGGTTCGACTATGGCTACACCTTC.

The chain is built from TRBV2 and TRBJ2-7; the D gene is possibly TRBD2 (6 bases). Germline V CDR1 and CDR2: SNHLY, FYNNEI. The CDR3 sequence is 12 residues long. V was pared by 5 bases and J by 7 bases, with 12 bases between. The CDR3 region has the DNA TGTGCCAGCAGTAGGGGACTGGGAGAGCAGTACTTC. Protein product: CASSRGLGEQYF.

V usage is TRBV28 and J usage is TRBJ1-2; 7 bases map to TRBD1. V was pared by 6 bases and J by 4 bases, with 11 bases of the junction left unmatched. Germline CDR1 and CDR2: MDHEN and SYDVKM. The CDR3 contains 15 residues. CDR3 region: CASRRLRGGLYGYTF. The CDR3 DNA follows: TGTGCCAGCAGAAGACTTCGAGGGGGCCTCTATGGCTACACCTTC.

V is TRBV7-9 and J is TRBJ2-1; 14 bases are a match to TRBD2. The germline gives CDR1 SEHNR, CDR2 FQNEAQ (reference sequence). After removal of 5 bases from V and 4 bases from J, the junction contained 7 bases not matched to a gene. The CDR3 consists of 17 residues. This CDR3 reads CASSPGTSGSIYNEQFF. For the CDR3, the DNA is TGTGCCAGCAGCCCCGGGACTAGCGGGAGCATTTACAATGAGCAGTTCTTC.

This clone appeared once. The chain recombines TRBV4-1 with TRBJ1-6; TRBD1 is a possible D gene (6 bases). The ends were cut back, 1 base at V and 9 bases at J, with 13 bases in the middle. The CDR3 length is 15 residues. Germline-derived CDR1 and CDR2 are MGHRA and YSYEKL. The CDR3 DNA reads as TGCGCCAGCAGCCAAGTCGGGGGGCTGGTTTCACCCCTCCACTTT. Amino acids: CASSQVGGLVSPLHF.

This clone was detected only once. The CDR3 sequence is CASRPTGTSNYGYTF. The DNA for the CDR3 is TGTGCCAGCAGGCCGACCGGGACATCTAACTATGGCTACACCTTC. This rearrangement joins TRBV6-5 to TRBJ1-2; tentative D call: TRBD1 (6 bases). CDR1 is MNHEY and CDR2 is SVGAGI in the germline V gene. Between the trimmed V and J ends, which lost 6 bases and 0 bases, there was a span of 14 bases. The CDR3 covers 15 residues.

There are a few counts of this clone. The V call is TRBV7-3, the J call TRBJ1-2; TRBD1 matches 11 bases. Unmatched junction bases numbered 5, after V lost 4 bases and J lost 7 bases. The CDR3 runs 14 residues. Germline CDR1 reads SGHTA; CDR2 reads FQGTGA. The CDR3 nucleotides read TGTGCCAGCAGCTCCACCGGGACAGGGGGTGGCTACACCTTC. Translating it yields CASSSTGTGGGYTF.

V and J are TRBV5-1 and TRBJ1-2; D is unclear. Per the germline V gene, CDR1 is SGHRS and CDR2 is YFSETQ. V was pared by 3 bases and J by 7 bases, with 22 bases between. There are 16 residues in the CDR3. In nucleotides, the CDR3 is TGCGCCAGCAGCTCAGGTGCTGTTTATGGTGCCGGTGGCTACACCTTC. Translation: CASSSGAVYGAGGYTF.

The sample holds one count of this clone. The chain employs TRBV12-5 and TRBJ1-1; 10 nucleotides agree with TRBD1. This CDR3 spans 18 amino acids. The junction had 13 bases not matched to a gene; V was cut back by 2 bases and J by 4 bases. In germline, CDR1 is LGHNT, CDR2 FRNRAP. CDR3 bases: TGTGCTAGTGGTTTGATTTTAGGGAAGGGACAGGGGTTCACTGAAGCTTTCTTT. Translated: CASGLILGKGQGFTEAFF. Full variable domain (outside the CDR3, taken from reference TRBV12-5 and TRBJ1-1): DARVTQTPRHKVTEMGQEVTMRCQPILGHNTVFWYRQTMMQGLELLAYFRNRAPLDDSGMPKDRFSAEMPDATLATLKIQPSEPRDSAVYFCASGLILGKGQGFTEAFFGQGTRLTVV.

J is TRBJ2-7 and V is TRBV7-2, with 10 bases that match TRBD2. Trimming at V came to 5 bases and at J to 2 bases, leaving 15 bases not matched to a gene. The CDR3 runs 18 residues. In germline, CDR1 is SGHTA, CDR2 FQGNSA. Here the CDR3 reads CASSLWGPSGGTPYEQYF. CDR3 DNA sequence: TGTGCCAGCAGCCTCTGGGGTCCTAGCGGGGGTACCCCCTACGAGCAGTACTTC.

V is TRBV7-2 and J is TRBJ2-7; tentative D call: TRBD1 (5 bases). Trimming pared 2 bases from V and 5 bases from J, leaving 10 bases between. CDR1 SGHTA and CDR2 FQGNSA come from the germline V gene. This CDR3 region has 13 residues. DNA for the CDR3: TGTGCCAGCAGCTTAACAGGATGGGACGAGCAGTACTTC. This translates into CASSLTGWDEQYF. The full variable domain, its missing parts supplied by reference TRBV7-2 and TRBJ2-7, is GAGVSQSPSNKVTEKGKDVELRCDPISGHTALYWYRQSLGQGLEFLIYFQGNSAPDKSGLPSDRFSAERTGGSVSTLTIQRTQQEDSAVYLCASSLTGWDEQYFGPGTRLTVT.

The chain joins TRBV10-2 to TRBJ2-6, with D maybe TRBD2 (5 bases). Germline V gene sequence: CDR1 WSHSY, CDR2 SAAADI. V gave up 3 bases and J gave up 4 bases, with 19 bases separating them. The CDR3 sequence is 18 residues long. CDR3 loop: CASSDRGLLRRGANVLTF. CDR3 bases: TGCGCCAGCAGTGACCGCGGACTCCTAAGGAGGGGGGCCAACGTCCTGACTTTC.